These 9 T cell receptor beta chains were all obtained from the same sample, sequenced in a study of OX40 agonist ivuxolimab in advanced cancers. Receptors were amplified or captured by the immunoSEQ multiplex PCR assay. TCRdb stores this immuneACCESS table with in-frame sequences only. Part of the clones is absent; in the studies checked, under half of the shortfall reflects unresolved V genes, and no reason is known for the rest. The sample profile shows 40,000 to 50,000 clones; roughly nine tenths of them were found once. Of the sample, around 0.5% falls within the top ten clones. This material consisted of CD4+ or CD8+ T cells sorted from blood, taken in a trial of the OX40 agonist ivuxolimab. These receptor sequences come from an adult with an advanced solid tumor such as melanoma, head and neck, liver or kidney cancer.

A few counts support this clone. The rearrangement uses TRBV19 and TRBJ1-4; weak D call: TRBD1 (5 bases). Looked up from germline, CDR1 is LNHDA and CDR2 is SQIVND (reference sequence). CDR3 length equals 15 residues. The V end lost 9 bases, the J end lost 7 bases, and 21 bases lay between the germline ends. In DNA, the CDR3 is TGTGCCAGCTCACAGGATGCGACGACTTTTGAAAAACTGTTTTTT. The encoded protein is CASSQDATTFEKLFF.

V and J are TRBV10-1 and TRBJ2-4, with 7 bases matching TRBD1. The CDR3 has 19 residues. CDR1 WNHNN and CDR2 SYGVQD come from the germline V gene (reference sequence). The ends lost 8 bases at V and 1 base at J; junction bases unmatched: 20. CDR3 sequence: CASVPFRDRHFLAKNIQYF. Here the CDR3 DNA reads TGCGCCAGCGTACCCTTCCGGGACAGACACTTCTTGGCCAAAAACATTCAGTACTTC.

The CDR3 region has the DNA TGTGCCAGCAGCTTAGCGCCGAGAGTCGAGCAGTACTTC. This translates into CASSLAPRVEQYF. The J gene is TRBJ2-7, the V gene TRBV7-8; D is undetermined. Germline V gene sequence: CDR1 SGHVS, CDR2 FQNEAQ. The CDR3 has 13 amino acids. V lost 0 bases and J lost 6, with 9 bases in between.

The chain couples TRBV4-3 to TRBJ2-3, with TRBD2 as a possible D gene (6 bases). V lost 4 bases and J 4 bases, leaving 24 bases between the germline ends. This CDR3 region has 18 residues. Germline V gene sequence: CDR1 LGHNA, CDR2 YSLEER. CDR3 in amino acids: CASSRSPTGDSRPDTQYF. As DNA, the CDR3 is TGCGCCAGCAGCCGATCCCCGACCGGGGACTCCCGCCCAGATACGCAGTATTTT.

The CDR3 bases are TGTGCCAGCAGTCAATTTCCTAGCTCCTACAATGAGCAGTTCTTC. Translated, it gives CASSQFPSSYNEQFF. This chain links TRBV6-4 with TRBJ2-1, with unresolved D. In germline, CDR1 is MRHNA, CDR2 SNTAGT. Trimming shortened V by 5 bases and J by 0 bases, and 11 bases separated the two germline ends. This CDR3 has 15 amino acids.

The rearrangement uses TRBV9 and TRBJ2-5, with D uncertain. Germline-derived CDR1 and CDR2 are SGDLS and YYNGEE. The CDR3 length is 14 residues. V was cut by 6 bases and J by 5 bases, with 17 bases left in between. The CDR3 loop reads CASTRTPSMETQYF. As DNA, the CDR3 is TGTGCCAGCACCCGGACGCCCTCGATGGAGACCCAGTACTTC.

V usage is TRBV25-1 and J usage is TRBJ2-7, with D tentatively TRBD2 (6 bases). Germline CDR1 MGHDK, CDR2 SYGVNS. There are 15 residues in the CDR3. Between the trimmed V and J ends, which lost 3 bases and 2 bases, there was a span of 14 bases. The CDR3, as DNA: TGTGCCAGCAGTGACCCGCGGAGGGTCACCTACGAGCAGTACTTC. It is translated as CASSDPRRVTYEQYF.

V and J are TRBV6-6 and TRBJ2-5; D is perhaps TRBD2 (5 bases). Germline lookup yields CDR1 MNHNY and CDR2 SVGAGI (reference sequence). V shed 7 bases and J shed 5 bases, with 20 bases lying between them. The CDR3 extends over 15 amino acids. Here the CDR3 DNA reads TGTGCCAGCATTCGAGCCAGCGGCGGTCGGGAGACCCAGTACTTC. The encoded protein is CASIRASGGRETQYF.

The chain carries TRBV28 and TRBJ1-3; D remains ambiguous. This CDR3 has 13 amino acids. Germline-derived CDR1 and CDR2 are MDHEN and SYDVKM. Trimming stripped 3 bases from V and 3 bases from J, with 6 bases between. The CDR3 DNA reads as TGTGCCAGCAGTTTGGGCCATGGAAACACCATATATTTT. Protein: CASSLGHGNTIYF.